Sequencing of this TCR beta chain was carried out in a study of shared clonotypes between healthy human individuals. About the research overall: Every donor yielded three CD4 naive, three CD4 memory, two CD8 naive and one CD8 memory plate.

V was pared by 0 bases and J by 11 bases, with 23 bases between. The CDR3 is made up of 17 amino acids. CDR1 and CDR2 (germline): SNHLY, FYNNEI. On sorted subsets, replicate PCRs used about 180 ng DNA, or approximately 33,000 T cell genomes. Assay used: immunoSEQ multiplex PCR; TCRdb lists only in-frame clones, some missing. The repertoire has over 2 million clones, about 95% of them found once; the top ten carry about 1.1%. CD45RO-negative cells were positively selected for CCR7, leaving out terminally differentiated effector memory CD45RA+ cells. The donors, all of them Caucasian adults, lived in Nashville, Tennessee.

This TCR derives from a man in his late teens or twenties in good health. Sequenced sample: naive CD8+ T cells sorted from blood. V is TRBV2 and J is TRBJ1-5; TRBD1 is a possible D gene (5 bases). CDR3 nucleotide sequence: TGTGCCAGCAGTGAAGCGCTTGGTCCGTCAGGGTCGAGGGCCCAGCATTTT. Protein sequence: CASSEALGPSGSRAQHF.